Below, 10 T cell receptor beta chains from the same sample are listed, as sequenced in a study of CD8+ T cells in alopecia areata. Treatment in this sample: oral pan-JAK inhibitor, 5-10 mg twice daily. Following extraction, RNA underwent reverse transcription to cDNA, which served as the sequencing template. Assay used: immunoSEQ multiplex PCR; TCRdb lists only in-frame clones, some missing. The table has roughly 230,000 clones, about 40% seen once; the top ten hold around 2.5%. The sequencing used CD4+ T cells sorted from blood, collected at roughly week 36, from a patient treated with tofacitinib. The receptors derive from a human donor with alopecia areata.

CDR3 sequence (DNA): TGTGCCTGGAGAATAGCGGGGTACGAGACCCAGTACTTC. Translating gives CAWRIAGYETQYF. The V call is TRBV30, the J call TRBJ2-5, with 8 bases fitting TRBD2. There are 13 residues in the CDR3. Losses at the gene ends were 3 bases for V and 5 bases for J; bases not matched to a gene: 5. Germline lookup yields CDR1 GTSNPN and CDR2 SVGIG (reference sequence).

The chain carries TRBV5-1 and TRBJ2-5; D is possibly TRBD1 (8 bases). The CDR3 loop spans 15 amino acids. V lost 4 bases, J lost 5 bases, and 18 bases lay in between. The V gene's germline CDR1 is SGHRS and CDR2 YFSETQ. CDR3 in DNA: TGCGCCAGCAGCCGAACAGGGGGGGTTGTGGAGACCCAGTACTTC. Its translation is CASSRTGGVVETQYF.

The rearrangement joins TRBV29-1 to TRBJ2-4; TRBD1 agrees at 8 bases. CDR1 and CDR2 from the germline V gene are SQVTM and ANQGSEA. The length of the CDR3 is 14 residues. The ends lost 7 bases at V and 8 bases at J; junction bases unmatched: 13. CDR3 residues: CSAPGTGGSDIQYF. CDR3 sequence (DNA): TGCAGCGCACCCGGGACAGGAGGATCGGACATTCAGTACTTC.

This chain uses TRBV18 with TRBJ2-7; D unclear. The CDR3 has 14 residues. Germline CDR1 and CDR2: KGHSH and LQKENI. Between the trimmed V and J ends, which lost 3 bases and 2 bases, there was a span of 11 bases. This CDR3 reads CASSPTEKTYEQYF. The CDR3 DNA reads as TGTGCCAGCTCACCCACAGAGAAGACCTACGAGCAGTACTTC.

Regarding this clone: This sample includes further DNA sequences coding for the same CDR3. This sequence joins TRBV6-5 and TRBJ1-5; unclear D gene. Trimming removed 4 bases at V and 4 bases at J, with 5 bases between. The length of the CDR3 is 12 residues. CDR1 MNHEY and CDR2 SVGAGI come from the germline V gene. CDR3 nucleotide sequence: TGTGCCAGCAGTTTCCTTAATCAGCCCCAGCATTTT. The encoded protein is CASSFLNQPQHF.

J is TRBJ2-2 and V is TRBV7-9, with 7 bases identical to TRBD1. The CDR3 consists of 15 residues. The ends lost 5 bases at V and 2 bases at J; junction bases unmatched: 5. CDR1 and CDR2 from the germline V gene are SEHNR and FQNEAQ (reference sequence). CDR3 DNA: TGTGCCAGCAGCCGGGACAGCCTTAACACCGGGGAGCTGTTTTTT. As protein: CASSRDSLNTGELFF.

This chain uses TRBV6-5 with TRBJ2-6; D uncertain. This CDR3 has 14 amino acids. V lost 6 bases and J 4 bases, leaving 10 bases between the germline ends. From germline, CDR1 is MNHEY and CDR2 SVGAGI. The CDR3 region has the DNA TGTGCCAGCAGGGGAAGAATGGGGGCCAACGTCCTGACTTTC. Its protein product is CASRGRMGANVLTF.

The chain employs TRBV29-1 and TRBJ2-5, with unresolved D. Germline CDR1 and CDR2: SQVTM and ANQGSEA. Between the trimmed V and J ends, which lost 3 bases and 1 base, there was a span of 6 bases. The length of the CDR3 is 12 residues. CDR3 DNA sequence: TGCAGCGTTGATACAGCCCAAGAGACCCAGTACTTC. Its translation: CSVDTAQETQYF. The variable domain in full, with the rest retrieved from reference TRBV29-1 and TRBJ2-5, is SAVISQKPSRDICQRGTSLTIQCQVDSQVTMMFWYRQQPGQSLTLIATANQGSEATYESGFVIDKFPISRPNLTFSTLTVSNMSPEDSSIYLCSVDTAQETQYFGPGTRLLVL.

The chain employs TRBV4-2 and TRBJ2-1; 8 bases are a match to TRBD2. The CDR3 consists of 16 residues. The V gene's germline CDR1 is LGHNA and CDR2 YNFKEQ. The ends lost 1 base at V and 6 bases at J; junction bases unmatched: 8. In DNA form, the CDR3 reads TGTGCCAGCAGCCAAGTGATCGGGAGGGATGGCAATGAGCAGTTCTTC. Encoded protein: CASSQVIGRDGNEQFF.

This rearrangement joins TRBV30 to TRBJ2-7; no clear D gene. V dropped 3 bases and J dropped 2 bases, with 8 bases sitting between them. The germline V gene has CDR1 GTSNPN and CDR2 SVGIG (reference sequence). CDR3 length: 12 amino acids. CDR3 sequence (DNA): TGTGCCTGGAGATCGCCGACCTACGAGCAGTACTTC. This sequence encodes CAWRSPTYEQYF.